Listed below are T cell receptor beta chains from one sample, sequenced in a study of T cell responses to AZD1222 COVID-19 vaccine. Method: immunoSEQ multiplex PCR; TCRdb's copy keeps in-frame clones and lacks some. The table lists around 140,000 clones, around 92% of them singletons. This material consisted of peripheral blood, taken 28 days after the second AZD1222 dose. The origin of the receptors is an adult who received the AZD1222 COVID-19 vaccine. The CDR3 runs from the conserved cysteine through the conserved F or W. A D gene is named only where the DNA matches it firmly. Clone sizes are given selectively: once, few, many, or a class where the clone is expanded.

D gene	J gene	V gene	clone size	CDR3 protein	CDR3 DNA
.	TRBJ1-4	TRBV12-3/TRBV12-4	.	CASSLYPGGLFF	TGTGCCAGCAGTTTGTATCCCGGGGGGCTGTTTTTT
.	TRBJ2-3	TRBV28	once	CASSLSGRTDTQYF	TGTGCCAGCAGTTTAAGCGGGCGCACAGATACGCAGTATTTT
TRBD1	TRBJ1-2	TRBV27	.	CATGTARNYGYTF	TGTGCCACCGGGACAGCTCGCAACTATGGCTACACCTTC
.	TRBJ1-3	TRBV3-1/TRBV3-2	.	CASSHSSRALGNTIYF	TGTGCCAGCAGCCACAGCAGCCGGGCTCTGGGAAACACCATATATTTT
.	TRBJ1-2	TRBV30	.	CAWSVYRGPRRNYGYTF	TGTGCCTGGAGTGTTTACCGGGGCCCAAGGAGGAACTATGGCTACACCTTC
.	TRBJ1-1	TRBV29-1	.	CSVEGGLNTEAFF	TGCAGCGTTGAAGGGGGTCTCAACACTGAAGCTTTCTTT
TRBD2	TRBJ2-2	TRBV30	.	CAWRRAGGFSGELFF	TGTGCCTGGAGAAGAGCGGGAGGATTTTCCGGGGAGCTGTTTTTT
.	TRBJ1-5	TRBV2	.	CASSGTASNQPQHF	TGTGCCAGCAGTGGGACAGCCAGCAATCAGCCCCAGCATTTT
.	TRBJ2-7	TRBV7-9	.	CASSRRLDGYEQYF	TGTGCCAGCAGTCGTCGATTAGACGGCTACGAGCAGTACTTC
.	TRBJ1-5	TRBV6-5	.	CASSSTGLRHQPQHF	TGTGCCAGCAGCAGTACAGGGCTAAGGCATCAGCCCCAGCATTTT
.	TRBJ1-5	TRBV6-2/TRBV6-3	.	CASSPLWGDSYSNQPQHF	TGTGCCAGCAGCCCCCTTTGGGGGGACTCATATAGCAATCAGCCCCAGCATTTT
.	TRBJ1-2	TRBV6-5	once	CASSYLGRRGGYTF	TGTGCCAGCAGTTACCTGGGCCGGCGGGGTGGCTACACCTTC
TRBD2	TRBJ2-3	TRBV27	.	CASSSLAGKDTQYF	TGTGCCAGCAGTTCTCTAGCGGGGAAAGATACGCAGTATTTT
TRBD1	TRBJ2-7	TRBV18	.	CASSPPGQPYEQYF	TGTGCCAGCTCACCACCGGGACAGCCCTACGAGCAGTACTTC
.	TRBJ1-1	TRBV19	.	CASSRRDTGTEAFF	TGTGCCAGTAGTAGGCGGGACACCGGCACTGAAGCTTTCTTT
TRBD1	TRBJ2-2	TRBV7-9	.	CASSLGTGFAGELFF	TGTGCCAGCAGCTTGGGGACAGGGTTCGCCGGGGAGCTGTTTTTT